These 30 T cell receptor beta chains were sequenced from one sample in a study of cytomegalovirus exposure and HLA in healthy donors. Sequencing used immunoSEQ multiplex PCR; TCRdb keeps in-frame clones, though not all of them. The sample shows 100,000 to 150,000 clones, about 91% of them seen only once. Sequences were obtained from PBMCs. These receptor sequences come from a woman under 30 in good health and CMV-seronegative.

The chain combines TRBV2 with TRBJ1-1; no definite D call. Per germline, CDR1 SNHLY and CDR2 FYNNEI. The CDR3 extends over 14 amino acids. V was trimmed by 10 bases and J by 1 base, leaving 16 bases between them. CDR3 sequence: CATRPRNENTEAFF. In DNA form, the CDR3 reads TGTGCCACCCGTCCGCGGAACGAGAACACTGAAGCTTTCTTT. Filled out from reference TRBV2 and TRBJ1-1, the complete variable domain reads EPEVTQTPSHQVTQMGQEVILRCVPISNHLYFYWYRQILGQKVEFLVSFYNNEISEKSEIFDDQFSVERPDGSNFTLKIRSTKLEDSAMYFCATRPRNENTEAFFGQGTRLTVV.

The chain joins TRBV5-1 to TRBJ1-5; 11 nucleotides align to TRBD1. This CDR3 is built from 15 residues. V dropped 3 bases and J dropped 7; count of bases not matched to a gene: 6. Germline V gives CDR1 SGHRS, CDR2 YFSETQ. CDR3 DNA: TGCGCCAGCAGCTCAGGACAGGGGGCAGGACAGCCCCAGCATTTT. Residues: CASSSGQGAGQPQHF.

The chain links TRBV5-6 to TRBJ1-3, with D perhaps TRBD1 (6 bases). The V end was cut by 1 base, the J end by 4 bases, with 9 bases between. CDR1 is SGHDT and CDR2 is YYEEEE in the germline V gene. This CDR3 is built from 14 residues. The CDR3 nucleotides read TGTGCCAGCAGCTTGATGGACAGAGGAAACACCATATATTTT. This sequence encodes CASSLMDRGNTIYF.

This chain's CDR3 is CASSSRLRGEETQYF. As DNA, the CDR3 is TGTGCCAGCAGCTCCCGACTCCGGGGAGAAGAGACCCAGTACTTC. This rearrangement joins TRBV9 to TRBJ2-5; tentatively, D is TRBD2 (5 bases). Trimming took 4 bases from V and 3 from J, leaving 16 bases between them. The CDR3 contains 15 residues. Germline assignment: CDR1 SGDLS and CDR2 YYNGEE.

The chain recombines TRBV5-1 with TRBJ1-2, with 10 bases matching TRBD1. CDR1 and CDR2 (germline): SGHRS, YFSETQ. CDR3 size: 15 residues. The trim removed 4 bases at V and 2 bases at J, leaving 5 bases unmatched. CDR3 region: CASSVAGQGNYGYTF. The CDR3 region has the DNA TGCGCCAGCAGCGTTGCGGGACAGGGGAACTATGGCTACACCTTC.

The chain uses TRBV14 and TRBJ2-2, with TRBD2 matching over 9 bases. Germline CDR1 is SGHDN and CDR2 is FVKESK. The CDR3 runs 16 residues. The ends lost 6 bases at V and 4 bases at J; junction bases unmatched: 9. This CDR3 reads CASRGAAGGFTGELFF. The CDR3 nucleotides are TGTGCCAGCAGGGGGGCAGCGGGAGGATTCACCGGGGAGCTGTTTTTT.

The chain carries TRBV5-1 and TRBJ1-6, with 9 bases lining up with TRBD1. The CDR3 sequence is 12 residues long. Trimming took 2 bases from V and 16 from J; bases not matched to a gene: 4. Germline V gives CDR1 SGHRS, CDR2 YFSETQ. This CDR3 reads CASSLQGASLHF. The CDR3 DNA is TGCGCCAGCAGCTTACAGGGGGCCTCTCTCCACTTT. Together with reference TRBV5-1 and TRBJ1-6, the CDR3 gives the full variable domain: KAGVTQTPRYLIKTRGQQVTLSCSPISGHRSVSWYQQTPGQGLQFLFEYFSETQRNKGNFPGRFSGRQFSNSRSEMNVSTLELGDSALYLCASSLQGASLHFGNGTRLTVT.

As for this clone: Other nucleotide sequences in the sample specify the same CDR3. The chain carries TRBV10-3 and TRBJ1-5, with 7 bases aligning to TRBD1. V trimming: 10 bases; J trimming: 6 bases; junction bases outside the gene matches: 15. The CDR3 has 15 residues. Looked up from germline, CDR1 is ENHRY and CDR2 is SYGVKD. The CDR3 spells CATAVDRASGQPQHF. The CDR3 nucleotides are TGTGCCACCGCTGTAGACAGGGCGTCGGGTCAGCCCCAGCATTTT.

The rearrangement joins TRBV4-1 to TRBJ2-3; D may be TRBD2 (5 bases). The germline CDR1 and CDR2 sequences are MGHRA and YSYEKL. V lost 1 base and J 2 bases, leaving 10 bases between the germline ends. This CDR3 comprises 15 residues. CDR3 nucleotide sequence: TGCGCCAGCAGCCAAGGGCCGGGGATCACAGATACGCAGTATTTT. Protein product: CASSQGPGITDTQYF.

CDR3 loop: CAISESLSRNTGELFF. CDR3 bases: TGTGCCATCAGTGAGTCTTTGTCCAGGAACACCGGGGAGCTGTTTTTT. This chain joins TRBV10-3 and TRBJ2-2; no firm D call. Germline V lookup: CDR1 ENHRY, CDR2 SYGVKD. The CDR3 has 16 residues. Trimming removed 0 bases from V and 1 base from J, with 9 bases in between.

There are many counts of this clone. V and J are TRBV1 and TRBJ2-7; the table's D gene call, TRBD2, was not cross checked with the DNA. TRBV1 has pseudogene status. There are 14 residues in the CDR3. The CDR3, as DNA: TGCACCAGCCCCCGACTAGCGGCCCTTTACGAGCAGTACTTC. It specifies CTSPRLAALYEQYF.

V is TRBV11-3 and J is TRBJ1-4; 9 bases line up with TRBD1. The germline gives CDR1 SGHNT, CDR2 YENEEA. The trim removed 7 bases at V and 2 bases at J, leaving 14 bases unmatched. The CDR3 contains 18 residues. The CDR3 loop is CASNLRTGVKGTNEKLFF. The CDR3 nucleotides read TGTGCCAGCAACCTCAGGACAGGGGTAAAGGGGACTAATGAAAAACTGTTTTTT.

CDR3 residues: CASSQGQGYGYTF. CDR3 bases: TGTGCCAGCAGCCAGGGACAGGGCTATGGCTACACCTTC. The V gene is TRBV4-2, the J gene TRBJ1-2, with 9 positions matching TRBD1. There are 13 residues in the CDR3. CDR1 LGHNA and CDR2 YNFKEQ come from the germline V gene. Trimming at V came to 3 bases and at J to 4 bases, leaving 0 bases not matched to a gene.

V is TRBV14 and J is TRBJ2-1; possible D gene TRBD2, 5 bases. There are 17 residues in the CDR3. CDR1 is SGHDN, CDR2 FVKESK, per germline. V lost 4 bases and J 4 bases, leaving 20 bases between the germline ends. The CDR3 spells CASSRGPLRSEYNEQFF. The CDR3 DNA is TGTGCCAGCAGCCGAGGGCCTTTGAGGAGCGAATACAATGAGCAGTTCTTC.

The CDR3 coding sequence is TGTGCCAGCACCGAATGGGGGCGAGCATTAAGTTCACCCCTCCACTTT. As protein: CASTEWGRALSSPLHF. This chain uses TRBV11-2 with TRBJ1-6; tentative D call: TRBD1 (6 bases). Per the germline V gene, CDR1 is SGHAT and CDR2 is FQNNGV. Deletions cut 7 bases from V and 9 bases from J, with 22 bases between. The length of the CDR3 is 16 residues.

The gene calls are TRBV5-4 and TRBJ1-1; maybe TRBD1 (6 bases). The CDR3 is made up of 13 amino acids. Trimming shortened V by 4 bases and J by 6 bases, and 13 bases separated the two germline ends. CDR1 and CDR2 from the germline V gene are SGHNT and YYREEE (reference sequence). The chain's CDR3 is CASSARTAPEAFF. Written as DNA, the CDR3 is TGTGCCAGCAGCGCCCGGACAGCCCCTGAAGCTTTCTTT.

This chain links TRBV11-2 with TRBJ1-6, with TRBD1 matching over 9 bases. The CDR3 runs to 14 residues. Per the germline V gene, CDR1 is SGHAT and CDR2 is FQNNGV. V was clipped by 4 bases and J by 9 bases; unmatched bases: 4. CDR3 residues: CASSSGTGSSPLHF. Written as DNA, the CDR3 is TGTGCCAGCAGCTCCGGGACAGGGAGTTCACCCCTCCACTTT.

This chain connects TRBV4-1 to TRBJ1-2; perhaps TRBD1 as D (6 bases). Trimming removed 1 base at V and 2 bases at J, with 14 bases between. There are 16 residues in the CDR3. The germline CDR1 and CDR2 sequences are MGHRA and YSYEKL. CDR3: CASSQGGGGSNYGYTF. The CDR3, as DNA: TGCGCCAGCAGCCAAGGTGGCGGGGGCTCCAACTATGGCTACACCTTC.

The gene calls are TRBV19 and TRBJ2-5; 11 nucleotides align to TRBD2. Germline lookup yields CDR1 LNHDA and CDR2 SQIVND (reference sequence). V lost 5 bases to trimming and J lost 2 bases; unmatched junction nucleotides: 7. CDR3 length: 16 amino acids. DNA for the CDR3: TGTGCCAGTAGTCCGTGGACTAGCGGGCGACAAGAGACCCAGTACTTC. Translated: CASSPWTSGRQETQYF.

This chain uses TRBV19 with TRBJ1-1, with 11 positions matching TRBD1. Per the germline V gene, CDR1 is LNHDA and CDR2 is SQIVND (reference sequence). This CDR3 contains 16 residues. Trimming at V came to 7 bases and at J to 10 bases, leaving 17 bases not matched to a gene. The CDR3 protein is CASNQPPGQGVSRAFF. The CDR3 bases are TGTGCCAGTAATCAACCCCCGGGACAGGGGGTCTCGCGAGCTTTCTTT.

The chain combines TRBV27 with TRBJ1-1; the D gene is possibly TRBD1 (5 bases). Germline V gene data show CDR1 as MNHEY and CDR2 as SMNVEV (reference sequence). The ends were cut back, 6 bases at V and 3 bases at J, with 11 bases in the middle. The CDR3 consists of 13 residues. The CDR3 DNA reads TGTGCCAGCAGCCTGGGGGGAGACACTGAAGCTTTCTTT. This encodes CASSLGGDTEAFF.

This sequence joins TRBV7-9 and TRBJ2-3; tentatively, D is TRBD2 (6 bases). Germline V gene lookup returns CDR1 SEHNR and CDR2 FQNEAQ (reference sequence). CDR3 length equals 14 residues. Trimming left V 7 bases short and J 4 bases short, with 15 bases between. This CDR3 is CASTGIWGADTQYF. The CDR3 DNA follows: TGTGCCAGCACCGGTATATGGGGGGCAGATACGCAGTATTTT.

The CDR3 here is CASSDQRGAANEKLFF. The DNA of the CDR3 is TGTGCCAGCAGTGATCAACGGGGGGCTGCTAATGAAAAACTGTTTTTT. The chain joins TRBV6-1 to TRBJ1-4; the D gene is possibly TRBD1 (6 bases). The germline V and J ends were trimmed by 3 bases and 3 bases, with 14 bases remaining between them. This CDR3 spans 16 amino acids. Germline V gene sequence: CDR1 MNHNS, CDR2 SASEGT.

The sample holds one count of this clone. J is TRBJ2-7 and V is TRBV27, with D possibly being TRBD2 (6 bases). Trimming removed 6 bases at V and 1 base at J, with 22 bases between. The CDR3 is 17 residues long. CDR1 MNHEY and CDR2 SMNVEV come from the germline V gene (reference sequence). CDR3: CASSWRLERAPSYEQYF. The DNA of the CDR3 is TGTGCCAGCAGCTGGAGATTAGAGCGGGCCCCGTCCTACGAGCAGTACTTC.

This clone was detected a few times. The CDR3 sequence: CASSENRGGTGELFF. CDR3 sequence (DNA): TGCGCCAGCAGTGAAAACAGGGGTGGCACCGGGGAGCTGTTTTTT. The chain is built from TRBV10-1 and TRBJ2-2; TRBD1 agrees at 7 bases. CDR1 and CDR2 (germline): WNHNN, SYGVQD (reference sequence). V gave up 3 bases and J gave up 4 bases; unmatched junction bases: 5. CDR3 length equals 15 residues.

The chain recombines TRBV4-1 with TRBJ2-3, with 8 nucleotides matching TRBD1. Germline CDR1 reads MGHRA; CDR2 reads YSYEKL. Trimming cost V 0 bases and J 9 bases; bases outside gene matches: 5. The CDR3 totals 14 residues. Written as DNA, the CDR3 is TGCGCCAGCAGCCAAGACCACGGGACAGGAACGCAGTATTTT. Translation gives CASSQDHGTGTQYF.

The V gene is TRBV5-1, the J gene TRBJ2-5; TRBD2 agrees at 7 bases. CDR1 and CDR2 from the germline V gene are SGHRS and YFSETQ. This CDR3 region has 15 residues. Trimming at V came to 0 bases and at J to 5 bases, leaving 7 bases not matched to a gene. CDR3 bases: TGCGCCAGCAGCTTGGGGGGGGGATCTTTCGAGACCCAGTACTTC. Residues: CASSLGGGSFETQYF. Based on the CDR3 plus reference TRBV5-1 and TRBJ2-5, the full variable domain is KAGVTQTPRYLIKTRGQQVTLSCSPISGHRSVSWYQQTPGQGLQFLFEYFSETQRNKGNFPGRFSGRQFSNSRSEMNVSTLELGDSALYLCASSLGGGSFETQYFGPGTRLLVL.

The chain has TRBV29-1 and TRBJ2-2, with a tentative D call TRBD1 (6 bases). The CDR3 spans 15 residues. From germline, CDR1 is SQVTM and CDR2 ANQGSEA. Trimming took off 4 bases at V and 2 bases at J, with 14 bases between the two ends. Here the CDR3 DNA reads TGCAGCGTTGTCGAGCAGGGGCCCAACACCGGGGAGCTGTTTTTT. Its protein product is CSVVEQGPNTGELFF.

The rearrangement joins TRBV18 to TRBJ2-7, with TRBD2 matching over 8 bases. The junction had 7 bases not matched to a gene; V was cut back by 3 bases and J by 3 bases. The germline V gene encodes CDR1 KGHSH and CDR2 LQKENI. CDR3 size: 15 residues. CDR3 sequence (DNA): TGTGCCAGCTCACCGCCGGGACTAGGGAGCTACGAGCAGTACTTC. This sequence encodes CASSPPGLGSYEQYF.

The V gene is TRBV18, the J gene TRBJ1-1; D perhaps matches TRBD1 (6 bases). Germline V gene lookup returns CDR1 KGHSH and CDR2 LQKENI. Trimming took 2 bases from V and 8 from J, leaving 12 bases between them. The CDR3 is 13 residues long. The DNA of the CDR3 is TGTGCCAGCTCACCAACGCAGGGGCGAGAAGCTTTCTTT. Encoded protein: CASSPTQGREAFF.